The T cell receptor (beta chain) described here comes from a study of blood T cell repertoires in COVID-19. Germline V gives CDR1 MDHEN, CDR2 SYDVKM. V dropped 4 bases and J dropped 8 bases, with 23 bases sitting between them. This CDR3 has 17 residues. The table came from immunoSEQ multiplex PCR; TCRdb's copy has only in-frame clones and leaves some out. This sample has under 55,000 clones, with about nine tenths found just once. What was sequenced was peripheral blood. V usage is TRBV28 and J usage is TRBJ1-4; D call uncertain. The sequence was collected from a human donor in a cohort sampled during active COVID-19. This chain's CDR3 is CASSYDRGAYREEKLFF. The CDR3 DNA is TGTGCCAGCAGTTACGATCGGGGAGCCTACCGTGAGGAAAAACTGTTTTTT.